This passage covers 31 T cell receptor beta chains from one sample sequenced in a study of shared clonotypes between healthy human individuals. The assay was immunoSEQ multiplex PCR, and TCRdb's table has in-frame clones only and misses some. The data contain about 470,000 clones, roughly three quarters of them singletons. Material: PBMCs. These receptors were obtained from a woman aged 35 to 49 in good health. Some clones in this sample may be carry-over from other donors' samples.

The chain has TRBV7-6 and TRBJ1-4; TRBD1 is a possible D gene (5 bases). V dropped 0 bases and J dropped 8 bases, with 13 bases sitting between them. The CDR3 loop spans 15 amino acids. CDR1 is SGHVS, CDR2 FNYEAQ, per germline. The CDR3 protein is CASSLAVAGKEKLFF. Here the CDR3 DNA reads TGTGCCAGCAGCTTAGCCGTGGCAGGGAAAGAAAAACTGTTTTTT. The full variable domain, its missing parts supplied by reference TRBV7-6 and TRBJ1-4, is GAGVSQSPRYKVTKRGQDVALRCDPISGHVSLYWYRQALGQGPEFLTYFNYEAQQDKSGLPNDRFSAERPEGSISTLTIQRTEQRDSAMYRCASSLAVAGKEKLFFGSGTQLSVL.

This sequence joins TRBV6-6 and TRBJ1-2; TRBD1 is a possible D gene (6 bases). Germline CDR1 MNHNY, CDR2 SVGAGI (reference sequence). CDR3 size: 13 residues. Trimming pared 5 bases from V and 4 bases from J, leaving 11 bases between. Here the CDR3 reads CASSTGYGYGYTF. Written as DNA, the CDR3 is TGTGCCAGCAGTACAGGGTACGGCTATGGCTACACCTTC.

V is TRBV2 and J is TRBJ2-5, with TRBD2 matching 10 bases. This CDR3 spans 14 amino acids. Germline trimming cut 7 bases from V and 2 bases from J; bases unmatched to any gene: 4. Germline V gene lookup returns CDR1 SNHLY and CDR2 FYNNEI. The CDR3 DNA reads as TGTGCCAGCACCAGCGGGAGGGGGCAAGAGACCCAGTACTTC. Protein product: CASTSGRGQETQYF.

The chain couples TRBV5-5 to TRBJ2-7; no clear D gene. Germline V gene sequence: CDR1 SGHKS, CDR2 YYEKEE (reference sequence). V dropped 0 bases and J dropped 2 bases, with 9 bases sitting between them. CDR3 size: 14 residues. DNA for the CDR3: TGTGCCAGCAGCTTGGGCGTCAGCACCTACGAGCAGTACTTC. Translated: CASSLGVSTYEQYF.

This clone was counted a single time. The chain couples TRBV7-8 to TRBJ2-5, with 7 bases that match TRBD1. The germline V gene has CDR1 SGHVS and CDR2 FQNEAQ. The trim removed 1 base at V and 1 base at J, leaving 6 bases unmatched. CDR3 length: 16 residues. The CDR3 reads CASSLGYRGPQETQYF. As DNA, the CDR3 is TGTGCCAGCAGCTTAGGGTACAGGGGCCCCCAAGAGACCCAGTACTTC.

The CDR3 loop is CASSVAGAVGDTQYF. The CDR3 DNA reads as TGTGCCAGCAGCGTAGCCGGGGCAGTGGGGGATACGCAGTATTTT. The J gene is TRBJ2-3, the V gene TRBV9; D assignment may be TRBD1 or TRBD2 (5 bases each). Germline V CDR1 and CDR2: SGDLS, YYNGEE. This CDR3 spans 15 amino acids. Trimming left V 0 bases short and J 6 bases short, with 14 bases between.

The genes are TRBV7-9 and TRBJ1-4; 8 bases fit TRBD1. Germline-derived CDR1 and CDR2 are SEHNR and FQNEAQ (reference sequence). This CDR3 region has 16 residues. The V gene end was trimmed by 0 bases and the J gene end by 2 bases; junction bases not matched to a gene: 2. This CDR3 reads CASSLAQGATNEKLFF. In DNA, the CDR3 is TGTGCCAGCAGCTTAGCGCAGGGGGCCACTAATGAAAAACTGTTTTTT.

This clone has more than one count but fewer than ten. Different DNA sequences within this sample yield the same CDR3. The chain joins TRBV27 to TRBJ2-7, with D possibly being TRBD2 (5 bases). V lost 10 bases and J 0 bases, leaving 19 bases between the germline ends. CDR3 size: 15 residues. Germline V lookup: CDR1 MNHEY, CDR2 SMNVEV (reference sequence). CDR3 residues: CATSPGPGSSYEQYF. CDR3 nucleotide sequence: TGTGCCACCTCACCTGGGCCGGGAAGCTCCTACGAGCAGTACTTC.

This sequence joins TRBV7-2 and TRBJ2-6; D remains unclear. There are 16 residues in the CDR3. The germline V gene has CDR1 SGHTA and CDR2 FQGNSA. Trimming shortened V by 3 bases and J by 0 bases, and 9 bases separated the two germline ends. The CDR3 sequence is CASSLESTSGANVLTF. The CDR3 DNA follows: TGTGCCAGCAGCTTGGAATCAACCTCTGGGGCCAACGTCCTGACTTTC.

This clone was detected many times. The chain links TRBV5-1 to TRBJ1-3; 7 positions match TRBD1. This CDR3 is 18 amino acids long. Germline values: CDR1 SGHRS, CDR2 YFSETQ. V shed 4 bases and J 1 base; nucleotides not matched to a gene: 14. CDR3 residues: CASSPTGLAELSGNTIYF. The CDR3 region has the DNA TGCGCCAGCAGCCCGACAGGGCTAGCCGAGCTATCTGGAAACACCATATATTTT.

Details on this clone: Other DNA sequences in this specimen translate into the identical CDR3. The chain combines TRBV20-1 with TRBJ2-7, with TRBD1 as a possible D gene (6 bases). Looked up from germline, CDR1 is DFQATT and CDR2 is SNEGSKA (reference sequence). This CDR3 has 11 residues. Deletions cut 7 bases from V and 1 base from J, with 8 bases between. CDR3 region: CSVRGSYEQYF. The CDR3 DNA is TGCAGTGTCAGGGGATCCTACGAGCAGTACTTC.

This rearrangement joins TRBV7-9 to TRBJ2-3; 12 bases are shared with TRBD2. This CDR3 comprises 16 residues. Unmatched junction bases numbered 3, after V lost 1 base and J lost 4 bases. Germline assignment: CDR1 SEHNR and CDR2 FQNEAQ (reference sequence). CDR3 nucleotides: TGTGCCAGCAGCTTAGAGCTAGCGGGAGGGCCAGATACGCAGTATTTT. Translating gives CASSLELAGGPDTQYF.

The V gene is TRBV18, the J gene TRBJ2-3; D not resolved. Trimming removed 0 bases at V and 5 bases at J, with 6 bases between. Germline-derived CDR1 and CDR2 are KGHSH and LQKENI. This CDR3 contains 13 residues. DNA for the CDR3: TGTGCCAGCTCACCACCGAATGGAGATACGCAGTATTTT. It encodes CASSPPNGDTQYF.

V gene TRBV15 combines with J gene TRBJ1-4, with a possible D match to TRBD1 (5 bases). V was shortened by 1 base and J by 10 bases, with 7 bases between the two germline ends. The V gene's germline CDR1 is LNHNV and CDR2 YYDKDF (reference sequence). The CDR3 sequence is 12 residues long. This chain's CDR3 is CATSRVGLKLFF. CDR3 nucleotides: TGTGCCACCAGCAGAGTGGGACTAAAACTGTTTTTT.

The CDR3 DNA reads TGCGCCAGCAGCCGACAGGGCGACGACAATGAAAAACTGTTTTTT. Encoded protein: CASSRQGDDNEKLFF. The chain uses TRBV4-1 and TRBJ1-4, with TRBD1 matching 7 bases. This CDR3 is built from 15 residues. Germline assignment: CDR1 MGHRA and CDR2 YSYEKL. With V trimmed by 4 bases and J by 5 bases, 7 bases remained unmatched.

J is TRBJ1-4 and V is TRBV2; D uncertain. This CDR3 comprises 14 residues. Germline V lookup: CDR1 SNHLY, CDR2 FYNNEI. Trimming removed 6 bases from V and 0 bases from J, with 8 bases in between. The CDR3 region is CASRFRSTNEKLFF. The CDR3 nucleotides read TGTGCCAGCAGATTCAGATCAACTAATGAAAAACTGTTTTTT.

The J gene is TRBJ2-4, the V gene TRBV15; no reliable D call. Trimming shortened V by 1 base and J by 2 bases, and 21 bases separated the two germline ends. Germline-derived CDR1 and CDR2 are LNHNV and YYDKDF (reference sequence). The length of the CDR3 is 19 residues. The CDR3 DNA is TGTGCCACCAGCAGAGTAGCCTGGACCTCATTTGGGTCCAAAAACATTCAGTACTTC. It encodes CATSRVAWTSFGSKNIQYF.

Only a few counts were recorded for this clone. The V call is TRBV6-5, the J call TRBJ2-7; 8 bases are a match to TRBD1. Germline V lookup: CDR1 MNHEY, CDR2 SVGAGI. This CDR3 spans 15 amino acids. The J segment lost 3 bases and the V segment lost 0 bases, leaving 4 bases of the junction unmatched. As DNA, the CDR3 is TGTGCCAGCAGTTACTCGATGGACAGGGACTACGAGCAGTACTTC. This gives the protein CASSYSMDRDYEQYF.

The V gene is TRBV2, the J gene TRBJ2-7; D is unclear. Germline lookup yields CDR1 SNHLY and CDR2 FYNNEI. With 1 base removed from V and 7 bases from J, the gap between germline ends came to 5 bases. This CDR3 is built from 11 residues. The CDR3 loop reads CASSEVREQYF. In DNA form, the CDR3 reads TGTGCCAGCAGTGAAGTCCGGGAGCAGTACTTC.

In this sample, this clone turned up a few times. The DNA of the CDR3 is TGTGCCAGCAGTGATCTACAGGGACTAAATGAAAAACTGTTTTTT. It codes for CASSDLQGLNEKLFF. The chain has TRBV25-1 and TRBJ1-4; a weak D match, TRBD1 (6 bases). Germline V CDR1 and CDR2: MGHDK, SYGVNS. The CDR3 contains 15 residues. The germline V and J ends were trimmed by 3 bases and 5 bases, with 13 bases remaining between them.

The J gene is TRBJ1-3, the V gene TRBV5-1; D is possibly TRBD1 (5 bases). Per the germline V gene, CDR1 is SGHRS and CDR2 is YFSETQ. CDR3 length: 15 amino acids. Trimming shortened V by 1 base and J by 0 bases, and 8 bases separated the two germline ends. The DNA for the CDR3 is TGCGCCAGCAGCTTGAACAGGCACTCTGGAAACACCATATATTTT. Translation: CASSLNRHSGNTIYF.

CDR3 coding DNA: TGTGCCAGCAGTTCGACTAGCGGGAGCCCCTACGAGCAGTACTTC. Translated, it gives CASSSTSGSPYEQYF. J is TRBJ2-7 and V is TRBV7-2, with 12 bases that match TRBD2. The junction had 5 bases not matched to a gene; V was cut back by 6 bases and J by 2 bases. The CDR3 runs 15 residues. The V gene's germline CDR1 is SGHTA and CDR2 FQGNSA.

The V and J genes are TRBV7-2 and TRBJ2-7, with 9 bases aligning to TRBD2. Looked up from germline, CDR1 is SGHTA and CDR2 is FQGNSA. The CDR3 runs to 15 residues. V shed 0 bases and J 2 bases; nucleotides not matched to a gene: 2. CDR3 in DNA: TGTGCCAGCAGCTTAGCGGCGGGAGGGCCCTACGAGCAGTACTTC. This translates into CASSLAAGGPYEQYF.

The chain has TRBV21-1 and TRBJ2-5; the D call of TRBD2 is as the table states it, not checked on the DNA. TRBV21-1 is an annotated pseudogene. CDR3 length equals 10 residues. The CDR3, as DNA: TGTGCCAGCAGCAAACGGGATAATTACTTC. It encodes CASSKRDNYF.

The chain is built from TRBV5-4 and TRBJ2-7, with D perhaps TRBD1 (6 bases). Trimming stripped 4 bases from V and 6 bases from J, with 14 bases between. Germline values: CDR1 SGHNT, CDR2 YYREEE (reference sequence). This CDR3 region has 13 residues. Here the CDR3 DNA reads TGTGCCAGCAGCACCCGACAGGTTACCGAGCAGTACTTC. Translating gives CASSTRQVTEQYF.

The CDR3: CASSPRDRNSNQPQHF. The CDR3 DNA reads as TGTGCCAGCAGCCCAAGGGACAGAAATAGCAATCAGCCCCAGCATTTT. V gene TRBV7-2 combines with J gene TRBJ1-5; TRBD1 matches at 7 bases. Trimming at V came to 5 bases and at J to 0 bases, leaving 7 bases not matched to a gene. There are 16 residues in the CDR3. Germline V gene lookup returns CDR1 SGHTA and CDR2 FQGNSA.

This chain uses TRBV7-2 with TRBJ2-3; D gene ambiguous. The CDR3 totals 13 residues. Germline V gene lookup returns CDR1 SGHTA and CDR2 FQGNSA. The germline V and J ends were trimmed by 2 bases and 4 bases, with 7 bases remaining between them. As DNA, the CDR3 is TGTGCCAGCAGCTTAACCACACCAGATACGCAGTATTTT. It is translated as CASSLTTPDTQYF.

The chain employs TRBV5-1 and TRBJ2-3; 10 nucleotides line up with TRBD2. V lost 6 bases to trimming and J lost 5 bases; unmatched junction nucleotides: 12. Germline V gene lookup returns CDR1 SGHRS and CDR2 YFSETQ. This CDR3 is built from 16 residues. CDR3 in DNA: TGCGCCAGCAATCCCCAAGCGGGAGGGATTCGAGATACGCAGTATTTT. Translating it yields CASNPQAGGIRDTQYF.

This chain uses TRBV28 with TRBJ2-7; unclear D gene. V lost 3 bases and J lost 0, with 9 bases in between. Germline V gene lookup returns CDR1 MDHEN and CDR2 SYDVKM. This CDR3 is built from 14 residues. The CDR3, as DNA: TGTGCCAGCAGTTTTTTGGGAAACTCCTACGAGCAGTACTTC. Translating it yields CASSFLGNSYEQYF.

This clone showed up just a few times. This could be a read error, since a much larger clone is one nucleotide away. The chain combines TRBV28 with TRBJ1-1, with D hard to call. Trimming left V 6 bases short and J 0 bases short, with 5 bases between. The CDR3 totals 12 residues. CDR1 is MDHEN and CDR2 is SYDVKM in the germline V gene. Here the CDR3 reads CASRHMNTEAFF. In nucleotides, the CDR3 is TGTGCCAGCAGGCACATGAACACTGAAGCTTTCTTT.

This clone has only one observation. The gene calls are TRBV18 and TRBJ1-5; D gene ambiguous. The CDR3 has 14 amino acids. The germline V gene encodes CDR1 KGHSH and CDR2 LQKENI. V lost 5 bases, J lost 1 base, and 9 bases lay in between. In DNA form, the CDR3 reads TGTGCCAGCTCAGGAGGGCTGAGCAATCAGCCCCAGCATTTT. This codes for CASSGGLSNQPQHF.